This T cell receptor beta chain is from a study of Graves' ophthalmopathy and Graves' hyperthyroidism. CDR1 is SQVTM and CDR2 is ANQGSEA in the germline V gene. The CDR3 covers 12 residues. V lost 7 bases to trimming and J lost 4 bases, with 14 bases between them. In donors with ophthalmopathy, activity was moderate-to-severe, with CAS ≥3, NOSPECS ≥4 and duration under 3 months. Reliance was placed on clinical symptoms, serum thyroxine, TRAb, thyroid ultrasound and orbital computed tomography for diagnosis. Amplification of TCR beta CDR3 regions used RNA transcripts. The library came from an HTBI-primed first-round RT-PCR and a second-round multiplex PCR. TCRdb itself ran the multiplex PCR reads through MiXCR, one entry per CDR3 protein. The table records approximately 700,000 distinct CDR3 sequences, roughly 40% of them present only once.

The chain has TRBV29-1 and TRBJ2-7; D possibly corresponds to TRBD2 (5 bases). This clonotype was sampled from an adult man with Graves' ophthalmopathy. The sample consisted of peripheral blood. CDR3 protein: CSGTGNMYEQYF. The CDR3 bases are TGCAGCGGGACCGGGAACATGTACGAGCAGTACTTC.